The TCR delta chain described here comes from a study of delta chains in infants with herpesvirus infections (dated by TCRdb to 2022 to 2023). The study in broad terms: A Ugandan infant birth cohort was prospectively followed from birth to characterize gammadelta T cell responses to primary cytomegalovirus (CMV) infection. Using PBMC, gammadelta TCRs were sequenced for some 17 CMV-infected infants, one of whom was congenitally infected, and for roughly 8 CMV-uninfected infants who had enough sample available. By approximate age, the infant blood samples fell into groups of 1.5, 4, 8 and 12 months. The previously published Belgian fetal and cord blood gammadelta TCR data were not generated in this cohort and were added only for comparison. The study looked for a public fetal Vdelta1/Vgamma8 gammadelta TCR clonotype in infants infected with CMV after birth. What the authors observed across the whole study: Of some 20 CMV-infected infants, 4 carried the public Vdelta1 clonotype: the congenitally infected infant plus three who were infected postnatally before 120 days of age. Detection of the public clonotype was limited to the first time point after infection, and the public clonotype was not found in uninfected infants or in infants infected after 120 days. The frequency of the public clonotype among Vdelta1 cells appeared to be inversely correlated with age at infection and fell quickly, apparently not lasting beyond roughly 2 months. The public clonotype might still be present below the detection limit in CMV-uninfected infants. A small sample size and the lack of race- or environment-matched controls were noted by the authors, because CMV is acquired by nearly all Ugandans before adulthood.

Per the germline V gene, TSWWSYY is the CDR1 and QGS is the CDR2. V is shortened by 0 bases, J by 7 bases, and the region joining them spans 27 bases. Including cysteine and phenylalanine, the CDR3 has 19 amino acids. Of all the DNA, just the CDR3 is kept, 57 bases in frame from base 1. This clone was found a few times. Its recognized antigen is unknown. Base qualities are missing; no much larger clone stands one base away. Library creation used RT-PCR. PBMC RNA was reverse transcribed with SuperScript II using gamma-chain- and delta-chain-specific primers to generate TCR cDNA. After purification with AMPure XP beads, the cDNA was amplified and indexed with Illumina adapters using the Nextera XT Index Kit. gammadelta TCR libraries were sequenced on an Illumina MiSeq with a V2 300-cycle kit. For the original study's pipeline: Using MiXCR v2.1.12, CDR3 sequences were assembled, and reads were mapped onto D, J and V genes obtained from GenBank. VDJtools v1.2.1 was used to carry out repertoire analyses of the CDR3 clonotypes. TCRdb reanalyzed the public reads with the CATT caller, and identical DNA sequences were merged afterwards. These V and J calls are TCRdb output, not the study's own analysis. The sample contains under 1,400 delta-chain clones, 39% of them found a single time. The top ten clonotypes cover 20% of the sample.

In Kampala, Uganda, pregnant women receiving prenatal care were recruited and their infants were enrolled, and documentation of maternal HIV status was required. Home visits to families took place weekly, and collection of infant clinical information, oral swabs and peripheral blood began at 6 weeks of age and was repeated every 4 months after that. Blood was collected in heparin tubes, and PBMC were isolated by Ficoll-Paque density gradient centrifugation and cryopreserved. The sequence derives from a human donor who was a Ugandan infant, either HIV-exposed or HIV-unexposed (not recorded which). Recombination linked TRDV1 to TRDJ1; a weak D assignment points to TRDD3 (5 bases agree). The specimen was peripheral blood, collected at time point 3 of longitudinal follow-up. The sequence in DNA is TGTGCTCTTGGGGAACTGGGCTACCTATACGGTCAGAACCGAGGTAAACTCATCTTT. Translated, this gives CALGELGYLYGQNRGKLIF.